The 6 T cell receptor beta chains reported below all come from one sample, sequenced in a study of radiotherapy plus CTLA-4 blockade in lung cancer. The data were produced by immunoSEQ multiplex PCR, yet TCRdb's version contains in-frame clones alone and is incomplete. The data contain about 120,000 clones, approximately 84% of them singletons. Source: peripheral blood, taken from a patient treated with radiotherapy plus ipilimumab. These receptors all stem from a human donor with non-small cell lung cancer who had a partial response to radiotherapy plus ipilimumab.

The rearrangement uses TRBV14 and TRBJ2-3; D is perhaps TRBD2 (6 bases). V lost 1 base to trimming and J lost 11 bases, with 13 bases between them. The CDR3 totals 13 residues. Germline CDR1 is SGHDN and CDR2 is FVKESK. The CDR3 loop reads CASSQVGGSEQYF. CDR3 sequence (DNA): TGTGCCAGCAGCCAAGTCGGAGGGTCAGAGCAGTATTTT.

The CDR3 region is CAWGGDGRETQYF. In DNA form, the CDR3 reads TGTGCCTGGGGGGGCGACGGGAGGGAGACCCAGTACTTC. The rearrangement joins TRBV30 to TRBJ2-5; TRBD2 might be the D (7 bases). This CDR3 has 13 amino acids. The germline CDR1 and CDR2 sequences are GTSNPN and SVGIG (reference sequence). V lost 5 bases, J lost 5 bases, and 15 bases lay in between.

The chain has TRBV6-6 and TRBJ2-6; D is unresolved. The germline V gene has CDR1 MNHNY and CDR2 SVGAGI (reference sequence). Trimming stripped 6 bases from V and 2 bases from J, with 14 bases between. The CDR3 is 16 amino acids. The DNA of the CDR3 is TGTGCCAGCAGCCCCATCGTGACACCTGGGGCCAACGTCCTGACTTTC. It specifies CASSPIVTPGANVLTF.

The V and J genes are TRBV5-5 and TRBJ1-3, with 7 bases aligning to TRBD1. The CDR3 is 14 amino acids. V was pared by 6 bases and J by 5 bases, with 8 bases of the junction left unmatched. Germline V CDR1 and CDR2: SGHKS, YYEKEE (reference sequence). CDR3: CASTKGTVRNTIYF. In nucleotides, the CDR3 is TGTGCCAGCACCAAAGGGACAGTTCGAAACACCATATATTTT.

The table lists this clone with a few counts. The CDR3 DNA sequence: TGTGCCAGCAGCACAGGACGGAGCTCTGGAAACACCATATATTTT. This gives the protein CASSTGRSSGNTIYF. The V call is TRBV7-8, the J call TRBJ1-3; maybe TRBD1 (5 bases). Trimming stripped 5 bases from V and 0 bases from J, with 11 bases between. The CDR3 extends over 15 amino acids. In germline, CDR1 is SGHVS, CDR2 FQNEAQ.

This chain joins TRBV7-8 and TRBJ2-3; maybe TRBD1 (6 bases). Germline V lookup: CDR1 SGHVS, CDR2 FQNEAQ. Trimming cost V 8 bases and J 9 bases, with 21 bases left between them. This CDR3 is 14 amino acids long. CDR3 loop: CASSGDLIRGTQYF. The CDR3 DNA is TGTGCCAGCTCTGGAGATTTGATCAGGGGAACGCAGTATTTT.